This is a list of T cell receptor beta chains from one sample in a study of blood T cell repertoires in COVID-19. Libraries were prepared by immunoSEQ multiplex PCR; TCRdb keeps only in-frame clonotypes and omits some of them. The sample lists roughly 120,000 clones; 90% were seen once. Sample: peripheral blood. The receptors come from a human donor with active COVID-19. The donor label of this sample is uncertain. Each CDR3 is given with its conserved first and last residue.

V gene	J gene	CDR3 protein
TRBV19	TRBJ2-2	CASSITRERLPNTGELFF
TRBV27	TRBJ2-7	CASREGAAYEQYF
TRBV3-1/TRBV3-2	TRBJ2-7	CASSQGLAGPYEQYF
TRBV27	TRBJ1-5	CASSLRSTGGGQPQHF
TRBV7-2	TRBJ2-3	CASSLASSGVTDTQYF
TRBV7-8	TRBJ1-5	CASSLVPEGQPQHF
TRBV11-3	TRBJ2-1	CASSSNINNEQFF
TRBV19	TRBJ1-1	CASSIVPQGNTEAFF
TRBV7-9	TRBJ2-5	CASSQSRGLETQYF
TRBV5-8	TRBJ2-2	CASSLVLASGELFF
TRBV7-5	TRBJ1-5	CVRSGGDGSLNQPQHF
TRBV9	TRBJ1-1	CASSPVTGNTEAFF